This T cell receptor beta chain was sequenced during a study of beta chain features in type 1 diabetes. Study-level information: Sorted cells from all samples, numbering fewer than 120,000,000, were examined.

Comment on this clone: Its antigen is not identified.

Isolated RNA was reverse transcribed in full, so expressed TCRB transcripts were sequenced. Profiling relied on immunoSEQ multiplex PCR, and the TCRdb table lists in-frame clones only, not all of them. The sample consists of under 900,000 clones, 17% of them appearing once. The CDR3 covers 13 residues. Germline CDR1 SNHLY, CDR2 FYNNEI. Trimming took 10 bases from V and 3 from J; bases not matched to a gene: 5. Findings and caveats of the study: For patients and controls alike, PCR might favor shorter templates to the same degree. Patients with type 1 diabetes showed fewer VDJ junction insertions and more deletions. Shortening of TCRB CDR3s, moderate but significant, appeared in all four CD4+ subsets of Type 1 diabetes patients.

This chain links TRBV2 with TRBJ1-2, with 10 bases lining up with TRBD1. Sequencing used naive CD4+ T cells from blood. The sequence derives from a woman aged 18-35 years in good health. This chain's CDR3 is CANRQGADYGYTF. The CDR3 region has the DNA TGTGCCAACAGACAGGGGGCGGACTATGGCTACACCTTC.